Below, one T cell receptor (beta chain) is given with its context. A sample-barcoded 5' primer and a J-beta primer mix were used in a second PCR of roughly 7 to 12 cycles. TCRdb processed the 5' RACE reads anew with MiXCR; each CDR3 protein has one entry. The sample carries approximately 1.5 million distinct CDR3 sequences, about 45% recorded once. This entry is derived from a study of blood T cells in healthy people across ages. This CDR3 region has 19 residues. V was cut by 1 base and J by 0 bases, with 22 bases left in between. Germline V lookup: CDR1 SGHTA, CDR2 FQGNSA. This clonotype was sampled from a woman under 30 in good health. The gene calls are TRBV7-2 and TRBJ2-7; D gene ambiguous. Sequenced sample: blood. The CDR3 DNA reads TGTGCCAGCAGCTTAGAATTGGGCCAGCTTTTTAGGAGCTCCTACGAGCAGTACTTC. Protein sequence: CASSLELGQLFRSSYEQYF.